The rows below give T cell receptor beta chains drawn from one sample of a study of T-cell reconstitution after alpha-beta-depleted transplantation in children. MiXCR, applied by TCRdb to the PCR reads, yields one record per CDR3 protein. This sample carries tens of thousands of distinct CDR3 sequences, 44% of them seen once, and the ten largest clones take nearly 98%. Sequencing used PBMCs, mostly from graft donor cells, obtained 360 days after TCRalphabeta/CD19-depleted stem cell transplant. All receptors come from a male patient under 18 who had a stem cell transplant for acute lymphoblastic leukemia, so the T cells may come from the graft donor. The CDR3 runs from the conserved cysteine through the conserved F or W. The order of the fields is CDR3 DNA, CDR3 protein, V gene, clone size, D gene, J gene. D genes are given only for firm matches. A clone size is listed for some rows: how often the clone was seen (once, few, many), or a class if it is expanded.

TGTGCCAGCAGCCCACTGGACAGGGGAGGTGGCTACACCTTC	CASSPLDRGGGYTF	TRBV7-3	-	TRBD1	TRBJ1-2
TGTGCCAGCAGGGGGGTTGCGGGAGGCACAGATACGCAGTATTTT	CASRGVAGGTDTQYF	TRBV6-1	few	TRBD2	TRBJ2-3
TGCAGTGCTAGATTTCCCCTTAGCGGCAGACCCTTCGGCGAGCAGTACTTC	CSARFPLSGRPFGEQYF	TRBV20-1	-	-	TRBJ2-7
TGTGCCAGCAGTTATCCCACAGAGTTGACCTCCTACGAGCAGTACTTC	CASSYPTELTSYEQYF	TRBV6-5	-	-	TRBJ2-7
TGTGCCAGCAGTTTTAGTTGGAGCTCCTACGAGCAGTACTTC	CASSFSWSSYEQYF	TRBV12-3/TRBV12-4	many	-	TRBJ2-7
TGCAGCGTTGGCCCCTATACAAGGTATCACGACGCCAATGAGCAGTTCTTC	CSVGPYTRYHDANEQFF	TRBV29-1	-	-	TRBJ2-1
TGTGCCAGCAGTCCCAAAGCGGGAGAGGAGACCCAGTACTTC	CASSPKAGEETQYF	TRBV6-4	few	TRBD2	TRBJ2-5
TGCGCCAGCAGCGCACAGGGGACTCATGAGCAGTTCTTC	CASSAQGTHEQFF	TRBV5-1	-	-	TRBJ2-1
TGTGCAAGTCGCTTCAGAAGCTATACTTACGAGCAGTACTTC	CASRFRSYTYEQYF	TRBV12-2	-	-	TRBJ2-7
TGTGCCAGCAGCTCCCTACCGGGACTGGAGACCCAGTACTTC	CASSSLPGLETQYF	TRBV7-9	few	-	TRBJ2-5
TGTGCCAGCAGCCTAGCGGGAGGCCCCTACAATGAGCAGTTCTTC	CASSLAGGPYNEQFF	TRBV14	-	TRBD2	TRBJ2-1
TGTGCCAGCAGCTTGGAGGTCAGAACCTACGAGCAGTACTTC	CASSLEVRTYEQYF	TRBV5-4	-	-	TRBJ2-7
TGTGCCAGCAGCAACGACAGGGGCTCCTACGAGCAGTACTTC	CASSNDRGSYEQYF	TRBV7-2	-	TRBD1	TRBJ2-7
TGTGCCAGCAGGGGACACAAAGAGACCCAGTACTTC	CASRGHKETQYF	TRBV12-3/TRBV12-4	many	-	TRBJ2-5
TGCAGCGTAGACCGACCCGATACCTACGAGCAGTACTTC	CSVDRPDTYEQYF	TRBV29-1	-	-	TRBJ2-7
TGCAGCGTTCGGGAGGTACAAAGCTCTGGAAACACCATATATTTT	CSVREVQSSGNTIYF	TRBV29-1	-	-	TRBJ1-3
TGTGCCAGCAGCTTACCGCGATGGGAGGGAAAAACGCAGTATTTT	CASSLPRWEGKTQYF	TRBV7-8	-	TRBD2	TRBJ2-3
TGTGCCATCTCAAAGGAGGGGCGCGAGTACGAGCAGTACTTC	CAISKEGREYEQYF	TRBV10-3	few	-	TRBJ2-7
TGTGCCAGCAGTTTAGCCGGGGGGACCTACGAGCAGTACTTC	CASSLAGGTYEQYF	TRBV28	-	TRBD2	TRBJ2-7
TGTGCCAGCAGTCGAGACAACAGGGGGCACGAGCAGTACTTC	CASSRDNRGHEQYF	TRBV6-1	-	TRBD1	TRBJ2-7
TGCGCCAGCAGCGAGTTGTCAGGGTCCGGAAACACCATATATTTT	CASSELSGSGNTIYF	TRBV5-1	few	-	TRBJ1-3
TGTGCCAGCAGCTTCCCACAGGGAATTGTGTATGGCTACACCTTC	CASSFPQGIVYGYTF	TRBV7-2	-	-	TRBJ1-2
TGTGCCAGCAGCGTAGTCCGCGGGAACACTGAAGCTTTCTTT	CASSVVRGNTEAFF	TRBV9	-	-	TRBJ1-1
TGTGCCAGCAGCTTACAACCGAAAATGGAAAAACTGTTTTTT	CASSLQPKMEKLFF	TRBV7-2	-	-	TRBJ1-4
TGTGCCAGCAGCGCCCCTCCTTATCTAGAGCAGTACTTC	CASSAPPYLEQYF	TRBV9	-	-	TRBJ2-7
TGTGCCAGCAGCCCTCGGACTAGCGGGAGGAATAGTAATGAGCAGTTCTTC	CASSPRTSGRNSNEQFF	TRBV13	-	TRBD2	TRBJ2-1
TGTGCCAGCAGCTCAAGCGGGAGCTCCTACAATGAGCAGTTCTTC	CASSSSGSSYNEQFF	TRBV3-1	few	TRBD2	TRBJ2-1
TGTGCCAGCATGCGAGGGACAGGGTACCACGAGCAGTACTTC	CASMRGTGYHEQYF	TRBV6-1	-	TRBD1	TRBJ2-7
TGTGCCAGCAGCTCCCTGGGACTACCCCCTTACAATGAGCAGTTCTTC	CASSSLGLPPYNEQFF	TRBV7-2	-	TRBD2	TRBJ2-1
TGTGCCAGCAGCGTAGGCTACGCGACTGAAGCTTTCTTT	CASSVGYATEAFF	TRBV9	few	-	TRBJ1-1
TGTGCCAGCAGCTCCACAGAACTAGCTGATACCTACGAGCAGTACTTC	CASSSTELADTYEQYF	TRBV13	-	-	TRBJ2-7